The text below deals with one TCR beta chain. Amplification used 60 Vbeta primers and 13 Jbeta primers. TCRdb keeps only in-frame clones here, not all; method: immunoSEQ multiplex PCR. The table lists 100,000 to 150,000 clones, around four fifths of them singletons, with around 5% in the top ten. This entry belongs to a study of cytomegalovirus exposure and HLA in healthy donors. The CDR3 extends over 15 amino acids. The germline gives CDR1 LNHDA, CDR2 SQIVND (reference sequence). The V end was cut by 0 bases, the J end by 4 bases, with 10 bases between. V is TRBV19 and J is TRBJ2-1, with a weak D call TRBD2 (5 bases). The specimen sequenced was PBMCs. The sequence was collected from a man aged 25 to 40 in good health and CMV-seronegative. The CDR3: CASSIEGRGYNEQFF. CDR3 DNA sequence: TGTGCCAGTAGTATAGAGGGCCGGGGATACAATGAGCAGTTCTTC.